This T cell receptor beta chain appears in the sequencing data of a study of blood T cell repertoires in COVID-19. Overall study: PBMCs, B-cell-depleted T cells, or T cells were the source of the cDNA or gDNA that made up the material.

The CDR3 runs to 11 residues. Trimming removed 2 bases at V and 9 bases at J, with 7 bases between. Looked up from germline, CDR1 is KGHDR and CDR2 is SFDVKD. In the original analysis: Estimation of nucleated cell counts relied on the amplification of reference gene primers. Clones were sequenced by immunoSEQ multiplex PCR, and TCRdb holds only the in-frame ones, with some missing. V and J calls and clone size are copied from that table; D and trimming were computed from the DNA. The sample includes about 150,000 clones, around four fifths of them seen just once. The V call is TRBV24-1, the J call TRBJ2-7; D is unresolved. This sequence was found in a woman older than 75 with acute or convalescent COVID-19. The sequencing input was peripheral blood. CDR3 bases: TGTGCCACCAGTGATTCTCTAGGGCAGTACTTC. It yields the protein CATSDSLGQYF.